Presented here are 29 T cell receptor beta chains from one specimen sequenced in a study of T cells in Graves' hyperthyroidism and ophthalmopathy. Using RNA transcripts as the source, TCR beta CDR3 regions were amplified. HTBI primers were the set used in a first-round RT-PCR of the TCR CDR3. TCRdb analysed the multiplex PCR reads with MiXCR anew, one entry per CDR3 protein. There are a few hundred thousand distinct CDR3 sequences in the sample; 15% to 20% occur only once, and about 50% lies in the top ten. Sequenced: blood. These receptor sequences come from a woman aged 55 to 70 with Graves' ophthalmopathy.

CDR3 sequence (DNA): TGTGCCAGCAGCCATGAGGAGGGATCACCCCTCCACTTT. It yields the protein CASSHEEGSPLHF. The V gene is TRBV7-2, the J gene TRBJ1-6; D gene unclear. The CDR3 covers 13 residues. V lost 5 bases, J lost 10 bases, and 12 bases lay in between. Germline loops: CDR1 SGHTA, CDR2 FQGNSA.

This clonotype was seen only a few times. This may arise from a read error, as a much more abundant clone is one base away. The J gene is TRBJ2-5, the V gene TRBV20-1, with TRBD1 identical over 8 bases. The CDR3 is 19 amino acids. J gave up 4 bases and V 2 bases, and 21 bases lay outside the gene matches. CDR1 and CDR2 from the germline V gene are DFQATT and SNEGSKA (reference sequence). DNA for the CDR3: TGCAGTGCTAGACCGACAGGGGTCCTTCCGGGAAGGCCGAGAGAGACCCAGTACTTC. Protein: CSARPTGVLPGRPRETQYF.

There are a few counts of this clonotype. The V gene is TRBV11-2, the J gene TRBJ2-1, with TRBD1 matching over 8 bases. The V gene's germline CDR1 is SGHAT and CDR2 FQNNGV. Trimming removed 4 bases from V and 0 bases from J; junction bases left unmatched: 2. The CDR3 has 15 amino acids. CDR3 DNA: TGTGCCAGCAGCTACGACAGGGGCTCCTACAATGAGCAGTTCTTC. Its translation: CASSYDRGSYNEQFF.

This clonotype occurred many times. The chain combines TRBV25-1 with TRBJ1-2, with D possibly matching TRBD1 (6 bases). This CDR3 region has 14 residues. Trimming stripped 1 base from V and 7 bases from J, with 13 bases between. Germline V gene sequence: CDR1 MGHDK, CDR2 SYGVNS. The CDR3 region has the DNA TGTGCCAGCAGTGAATTTCCCGGGACAACTGGCTACACCTTC. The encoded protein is CASSEFPGTTGYTF.

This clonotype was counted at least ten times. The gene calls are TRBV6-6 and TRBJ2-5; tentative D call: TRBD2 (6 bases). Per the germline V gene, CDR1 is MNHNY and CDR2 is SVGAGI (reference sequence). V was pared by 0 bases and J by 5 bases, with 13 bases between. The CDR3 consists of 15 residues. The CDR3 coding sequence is TGTGCCAGCAGTTACTCGAAAGGCCGGGGGGAGACCCAGTACTTC. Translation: CASSYSKGRGETQYF.

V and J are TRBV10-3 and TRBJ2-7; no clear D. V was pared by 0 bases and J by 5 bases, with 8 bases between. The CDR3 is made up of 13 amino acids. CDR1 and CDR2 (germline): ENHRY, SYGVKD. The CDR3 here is CAISESPRNEQYF. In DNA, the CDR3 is TGTGCCATCAGTGAGTCCCCCCGCAACGAGCAGTACTTC.

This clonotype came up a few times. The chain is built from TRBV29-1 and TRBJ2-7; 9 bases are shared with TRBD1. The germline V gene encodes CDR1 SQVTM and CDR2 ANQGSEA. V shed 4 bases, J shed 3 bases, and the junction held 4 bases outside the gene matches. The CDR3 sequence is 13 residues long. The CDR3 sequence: CSVAEGQGYEQYF. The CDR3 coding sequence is TGCAGCGTTGCGGAGGGACAGGGCTACGAGCAGTACTTC.

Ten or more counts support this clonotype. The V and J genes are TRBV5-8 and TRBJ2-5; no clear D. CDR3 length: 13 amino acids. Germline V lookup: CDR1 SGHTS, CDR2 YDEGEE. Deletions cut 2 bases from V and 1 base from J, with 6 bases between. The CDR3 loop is CASSFFSQETQYF. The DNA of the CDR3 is TGTGCCAGCAGCTTCTTTTCCCAAGAGACCCAGTACTTC. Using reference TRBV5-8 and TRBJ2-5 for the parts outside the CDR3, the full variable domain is EAGVTQSPTHLIKTRGQQATLRCSPISGHTSVYWYQQALGLGLQFLLWYDEGEERNRGNFPPRFSGRQFPNYSSELNVNALELEDSALYLCASSFFSQETQYFGPGTRLLVL.

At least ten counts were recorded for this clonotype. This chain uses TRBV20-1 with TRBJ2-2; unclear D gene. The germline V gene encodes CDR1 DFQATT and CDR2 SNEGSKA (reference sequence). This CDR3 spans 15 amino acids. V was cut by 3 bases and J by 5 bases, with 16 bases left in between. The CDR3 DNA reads TGCAGTGCTAGTAGAAGGGCCATGTCGACCGGGGAGCTGTTTTTT. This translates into CSASRRAMSTGELFF.

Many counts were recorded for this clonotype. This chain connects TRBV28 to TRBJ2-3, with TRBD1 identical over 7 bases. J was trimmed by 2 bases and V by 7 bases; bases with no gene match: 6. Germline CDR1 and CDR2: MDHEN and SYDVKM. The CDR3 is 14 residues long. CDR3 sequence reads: CASTPGTVTDTQYF. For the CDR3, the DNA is TGTGCCAGCACCCCCGGGACAGTCACAGATACGCAGTATTTT.

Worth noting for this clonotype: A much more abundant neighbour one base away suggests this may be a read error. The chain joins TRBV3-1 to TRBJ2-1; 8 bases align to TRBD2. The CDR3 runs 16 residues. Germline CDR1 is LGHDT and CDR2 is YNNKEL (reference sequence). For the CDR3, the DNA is TGTGCCAGCAGCTCACTAGCGGCTAGCTCCTACAATGGGCAGTTCTTC. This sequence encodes CASSSLAASSYNGQFF.

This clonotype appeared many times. The CDR3 protein is CASIEQGAGTEAFF. The CDR3 region has the DNA TGTGCCAGCATCGAACAGGGGGCGGGCACTGAAGCTTTCTTT. This chain connects TRBV7-9 to TRBJ1-1; TRBD1 agrees at 9 bases. The CDR3 spans 14 residues. Germline CDR1 reads SEHNR; CDR2 reads FQNEAQ (reference sequence). V shed 7 bases, J shed 4 bases, and the junction held 7 bases outside the gene matches. Full variable domain (outside the CDR3, taken from reference TRBV7-9 and TRBJ1-1): DTGVSQNPRHKITKRGQNVTFRCDPISEHNRLYWYRQTLGQGPEFLTYFQNEAQLEKSRLLSDRFSAERPKGSFSTLEIQRTEQGDSAMYLCASIEQGAGTEAFFGQGTRLTVV.

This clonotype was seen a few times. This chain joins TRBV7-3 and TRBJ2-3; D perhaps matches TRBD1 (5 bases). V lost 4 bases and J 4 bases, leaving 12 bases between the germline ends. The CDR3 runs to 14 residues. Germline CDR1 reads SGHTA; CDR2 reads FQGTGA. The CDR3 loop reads CASSSSSGSDTQYF. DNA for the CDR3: TGTGCCAGCAGCTCATCCTCAGGGTCAGATACGCAGTATTTT.

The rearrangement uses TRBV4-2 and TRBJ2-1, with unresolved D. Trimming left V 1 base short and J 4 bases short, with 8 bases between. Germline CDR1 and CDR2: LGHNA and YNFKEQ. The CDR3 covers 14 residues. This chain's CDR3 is CASSQGSLYNEQFF. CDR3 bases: TGTGCCAGCAGCCAAGGTAGCCTTTACAATGAGCAGTTCTTC.

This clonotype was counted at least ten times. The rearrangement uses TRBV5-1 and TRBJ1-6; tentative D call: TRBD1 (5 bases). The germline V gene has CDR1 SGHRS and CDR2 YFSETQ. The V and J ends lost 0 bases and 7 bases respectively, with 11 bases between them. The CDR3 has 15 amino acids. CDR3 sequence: CASSLVAGINSPLHF. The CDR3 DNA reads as TGCGCCAGCAGCTTGGTGGCAGGGATAAATTCACCCCTCCACTTT.

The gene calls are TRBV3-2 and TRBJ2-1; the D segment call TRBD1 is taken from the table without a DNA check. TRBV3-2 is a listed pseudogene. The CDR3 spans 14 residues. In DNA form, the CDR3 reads TGTGCCAAAATTAAATCAGGGTCCTACAATGAGCAGTTCTTC. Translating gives CAKIKSGSYNEQFF.

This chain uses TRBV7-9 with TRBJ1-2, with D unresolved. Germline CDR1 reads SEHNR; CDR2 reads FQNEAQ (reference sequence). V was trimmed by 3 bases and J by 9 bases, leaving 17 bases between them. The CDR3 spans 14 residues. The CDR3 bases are TGTGCCAGCAGCTTGACCGGGTCCCGAAAGAGCTACACCTTC. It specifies CASSLTGSRKSYTF.

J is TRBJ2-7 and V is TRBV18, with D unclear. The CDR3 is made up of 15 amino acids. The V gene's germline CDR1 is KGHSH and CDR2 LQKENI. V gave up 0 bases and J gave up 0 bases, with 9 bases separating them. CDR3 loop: CASSPPKGYSYEQYF. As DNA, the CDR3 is TGTGCCAGCTCACCACCGAAGGGTTACTCCTACGAGCAGTACTTC. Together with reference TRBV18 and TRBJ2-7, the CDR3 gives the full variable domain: NAGVMQNPRHLVRRRGQEARLRCSPMKGHSHVYWYRQLPEEGLKFMVYLQKENIIDESGMPKERFSAEFPKEGPSILRIQQVVRGDSAAYFCASSPPKGYSYEQYFGPGTRLTVT.

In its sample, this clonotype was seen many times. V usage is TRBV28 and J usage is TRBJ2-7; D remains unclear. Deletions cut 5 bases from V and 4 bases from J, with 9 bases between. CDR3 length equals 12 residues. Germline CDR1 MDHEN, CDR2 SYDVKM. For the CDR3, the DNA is TGTGCCAGCAGTAGTCTGTCATACGAGCAGTACTTC. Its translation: CASSSLSYEQYF.

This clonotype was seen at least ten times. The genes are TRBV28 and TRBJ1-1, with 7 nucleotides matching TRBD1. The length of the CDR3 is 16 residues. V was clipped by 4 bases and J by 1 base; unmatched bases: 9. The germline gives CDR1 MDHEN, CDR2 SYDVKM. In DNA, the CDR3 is TGTGCCAGCAGTTCGACGACAAGGACAGGGAACACTGAAGCTTTCTTT. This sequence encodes CASSSTTRTGNTEAFF.

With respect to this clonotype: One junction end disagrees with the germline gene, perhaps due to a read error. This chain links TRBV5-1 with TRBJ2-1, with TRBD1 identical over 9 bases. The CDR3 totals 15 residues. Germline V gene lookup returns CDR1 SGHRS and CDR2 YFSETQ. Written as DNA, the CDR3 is TGTGCCAGCAGCCGGAGACAGGGGGTCTACAATGAGCAGTTCTTC. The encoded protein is CASSRRQGVYNEQFF.

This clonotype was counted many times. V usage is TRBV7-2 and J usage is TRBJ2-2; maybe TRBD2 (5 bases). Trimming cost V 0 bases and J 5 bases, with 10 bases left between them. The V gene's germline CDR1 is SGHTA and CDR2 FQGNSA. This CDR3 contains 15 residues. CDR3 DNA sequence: TGTGCCAGCAGCTTAGCGGGAGTAGGTACCGGGGAGCTGTTTTTT. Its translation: CASSLAGVGTGELFF.

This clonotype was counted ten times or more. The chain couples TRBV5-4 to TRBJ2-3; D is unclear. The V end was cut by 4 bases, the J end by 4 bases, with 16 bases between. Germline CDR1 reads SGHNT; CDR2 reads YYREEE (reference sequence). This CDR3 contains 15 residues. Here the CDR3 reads CASSRTGRRADTQYF. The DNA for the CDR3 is TGTGCCAGCAGCCGTACCGGACGTAGGGCAGATACGCAGTATTTT.

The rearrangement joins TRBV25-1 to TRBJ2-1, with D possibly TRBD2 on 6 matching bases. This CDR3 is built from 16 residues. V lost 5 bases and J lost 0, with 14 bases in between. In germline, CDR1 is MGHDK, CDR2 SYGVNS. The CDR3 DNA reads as TGTGCCAGCAGTCCCCCGGGACTCGTCTCCTACAATGAGCAGTTCTTC. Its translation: CASSPPGLVSYNEQFF.

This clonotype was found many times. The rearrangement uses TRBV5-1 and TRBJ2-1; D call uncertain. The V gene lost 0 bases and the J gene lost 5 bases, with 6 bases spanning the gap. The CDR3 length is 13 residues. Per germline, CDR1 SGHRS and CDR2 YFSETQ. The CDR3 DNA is TGCGCCAGCAGCTTGGGGAACAACAATGAGCAGTTCTTC. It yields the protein CASSLGNNNEQFF.

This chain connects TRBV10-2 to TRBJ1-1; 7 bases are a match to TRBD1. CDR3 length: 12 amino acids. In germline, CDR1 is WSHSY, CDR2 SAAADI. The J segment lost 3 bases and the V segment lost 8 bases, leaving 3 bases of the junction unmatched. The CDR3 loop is CASSGGDTEAFF. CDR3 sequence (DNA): TGCGCCAGCTCAGGGGGGGACACTGAAGCTTTCTTT.

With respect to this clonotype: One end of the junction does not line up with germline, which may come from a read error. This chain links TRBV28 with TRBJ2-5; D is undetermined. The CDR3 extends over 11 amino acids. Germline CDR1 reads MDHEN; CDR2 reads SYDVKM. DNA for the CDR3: TGTGCCGGCAGTTCGGGAGAGACCCAGTACTTC. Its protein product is CAGSSGETQYF. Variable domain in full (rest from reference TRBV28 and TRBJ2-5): DVKVTQSSRYLVKRTGEKVFLECVQDMDHENMFWYRQDPGLGLRLIYFSYDVKMKEKGDIPEGYSVSREKKERFSLILESASTNQTSMYLCAGSSGETQYFGPGTRLLVL.

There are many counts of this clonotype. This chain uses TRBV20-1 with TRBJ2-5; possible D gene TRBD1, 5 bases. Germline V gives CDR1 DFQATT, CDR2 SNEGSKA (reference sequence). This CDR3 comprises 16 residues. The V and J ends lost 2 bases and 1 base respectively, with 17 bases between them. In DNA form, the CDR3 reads TGCAGTGCTAGACCACGGGCCTCCAGGGCCCAAGAGACCCAGTACTTC. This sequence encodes CSARPRASRAQETQYF.

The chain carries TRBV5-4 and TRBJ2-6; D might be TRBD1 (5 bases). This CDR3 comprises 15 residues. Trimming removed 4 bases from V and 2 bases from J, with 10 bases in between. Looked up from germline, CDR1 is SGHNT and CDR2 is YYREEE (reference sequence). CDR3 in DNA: TGTGCCAGCAGCCGGACGACAGCTGGGGCCAACGTCCTGACTTTC. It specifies CASSRTTAGANVLTF. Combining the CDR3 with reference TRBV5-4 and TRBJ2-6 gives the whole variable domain ETGVTQSPTHLIKTRGQQVTLRCSSQSGHNTVSWYQQALGQGPQFIFQYYREEENGRGNFPPRFSGLQFPNYSSELNVNALELDDSALYLCASSRTTAGANVLTFGAGSRLTVL.